This passage covers 28 T cell receptor beta chains from one sample sequenced in a study of blood T cell repertoires in COVID-19. Produced via immunoSEQ multiplex PCR; TCRdb's table is partial and in-frame only. The sample has tens of thousands of clones; roughly 78% are singletons. The sequencing input was peripheral blood. The receptors stem from a man in his 60s with active or convalescent COVID-19.

This rearrangement joins TRBV9 to TRBJ1-6; 8 bases match TRBD1. The CDR3 length is 16 residues. Per the germline V gene, CDR1 is SGDLS and CDR2 is YYNGEE. V lost 0 bases, J lost 5 bases, and 4 bases stayed unmatched. CDR3 coding DNA: TGTGCCAGCAGCGTAGACCTACAGGGGGATAATTCACCCCTCCACTTT. It translates to CASSVDLQGDNSPLHF.

This clone was seen a handful of times. The chain combines TRBV7-9 with TRBJ1-1; D unclear. CDR3 size: 11 residues. V was cut by 4 bases and J by 3 bases, with 3 bases left in between. Germline V gene lookup returns CDR1 SEHNR and CDR2 FQNEAQ (reference sequence). The CDR3 loop is CASSSYTEAFF. In DNA, the CDR3 is TGTGCCAGCAGCTCCTACACTGAAGCTTTCTTT.

This rearrangement joins TRBV5-8 to TRBJ1-2; maybe TRBD1 (6 bases). Between the trimmed V and J ends, which lost 2 bases and 3 bases, there was a span of 11 bases. CDR3 length: 14 residues. The germline gives CDR1 SGHTS, CDR2 YDEGEE. The CDR3 region has the DNA TGTGCCAGCAGCTTAAACAGGGCCTACTATGGCTACACCTTC. As protein: CASSLNRAYYGYTF.

The J gene is TRBJ2-5, the V gene TRBV28; D is unclear. The CDR3 has 15 amino acids. Trimming cost V 5 bases and J 4 bases, with 17 bases left between them. Germline V gene lookup returns CDR1 MDHEN and CDR2 SYDVKM. In nucleotides, the CDR3 is TGTGCCAGCAGTCCCCCCGAGACATTTTCAGAGACCCAGTACTTC. It is translated as CASSPPETFSETQYF.

The V and J genes are TRBV6-5 and TRBJ1-1; TRBD1 matches 9 bases. V was pared by 8 bases and J by 5 bases, with 9 bases of the junction left unmatched. The CDR3 is 14 residues long. Germline V gene lookup returns CDR1 MNHEY and CDR2 SVGAGI. The CDR3 DNA sequence: TGTGCCAGCGGACTACAGGGGGCATGGACTGAAGCTTTCTTT. This translates into CASGLQGAWTEAFF.

The rearrangement links TRBV30 to TRBJ1-3, with D possibly TRBD1 on 5 matching bases. The V end lost 2 bases, the J end lost 1 base, and 12 bases lay between the germline ends. Germline loops: CDR1 GTSNPN, CDR2 SVGIG (reference sequence). The CDR3 covers 15 residues. The CDR3 here is CAWSLGGESGNTIYF. The DNA of the CDR3 is TGTGCCTGGAGTTTGGGGGGGGAATCTGGAAACACCATATATTTT.

This chain connects TRBV27 to TRBJ1-5; 7 bases line up with TRBD1. The CDR3 has 13 residues. The germline V gene encodes CDR1 MNHEY and CDR2 SMNVEV (reference sequence). V was clipped by 2 bases and J by 7 bases; unmatched bases: 2. Here the CDR3 reads CASSLRQGQPQHF. DNA for the CDR3: TGTGCCAGCAGTTTAAGACAGGGACAGCCCCAGCATTTT.

V is TRBV28 and J is TRBJ1-3; D is unresolved. Trimming cost V 5 bases and J 0 bases, with 11 bases left between them. The CDR3 is 15 residues long. From germline, CDR1 is MDHEN and CDR2 SYDVKM. This CDR3 reads CASSPHRDSGNTIYF. CDR3 DNA sequence: TGTGCCAGCAGTCCGCACAGAGACTCTGGAAACACCATATATTTT.

The chain has TRBV5-5 and TRBJ2-7; 8 bases fit TRBD1. V dropped 3 bases and J dropped 1; count of bases not matched to a gene: 18. Germline CDR1 and CDR2: SGHKS and YYEKEE (reference sequence). CDR3 size: 19 residues. CDR3 sequence: CASSSAITAGTGYSYEQYF. The CDR3, as DNA: TGTGCCAGCAGCTCAGCCATCACTGCCGGGACAGGATATTCCTACGAGCAGTACTTC.

DNA for the CDR3: TGTGCCTGGTTGGGGGGACAGATGAGCACAGATACGCAGTATTTT. Translating it yields CAWLGGQMSTDTQYF. The chain joins TRBV30 to TRBJ2-3, with D possibly matching TRBD1 (7 bases). Germline values: CDR1 GTSNPN, CDR2 SVGIG (reference sequence). V was cut by 5 bases and J by 0 bases, with 15 bases left in between. The CDR3 is 15 residues long.

CDR3 residues: CASSASGHPFTEAFF. The DNA of the CDR3 is TGTGCCAGCAGCGCGTCGGGACACCCATTCACTGAAGCTTTCTTT. The V gene is TRBV11-2, the J gene TRBJ1-1; the D gene is possibly TRBD1 (6 bases). The CDR3 contains 15 residues. V dropped 5 bases and J dropped 4 bases, with 17 bases sitting between them. Looked up from germline, CDR1 is SGHAT and CDR2 is FQNNGV. Full variable domain (outside the CDR3, taken from reference TRBV11-2 and TRBJ1-1): EAGVAQSPRYKIIEKRQSVAFWCNPISGHATLYWYQQILGQGPKLLIQFQNNGVVDDSQLPKDRFSAERLKGVDSTLKIQPAKLEDSAVYLCASSASGHPFTEAFFGQGTRLTVV.

CDR3 in DNA: TGTGCCTGGAGTACCGGCGGGACAGGGGGCCCTTATGGCTACACCTTC. It encodes CAWSTGGTGGPYGYTF. The chain is built from TRBV30 and TRBJ1-2; the match to TRBD1 covers 12 bases. The CDR3 length is 16 residues. The ends lost 2 bases at V and 5 bases at J; junction bases unmatched: 9. CDR1 and CDR2 (germline): GTSNPN, SVGIG (reference sequence).

CDR3 DNA: TGCGCCAGCAGCCAAGAGACTAGCGGGGGAAACACAGATACGCAGTATTTT. Protein product: CASSQETSGGNTDTQYF. V is TRBV4-1 and J is TRBJ2-3; 12 bases are shared with TRBD2. Germline V gene lookup returns CDR1 MGHRA and CDR2 YSYEKL. The CDR3 has 17 residues. Trimming removed 0 bases from V and 2 bases from J; junction bases left unmatched: 3.

On this clone: A clone one base away is much larger, so this may be a read error. In the same sample, other DNA sequences code for this CDR3. The chain has TRBV5-1 and TRBJ1-2; 9 nucleotides align to TRBD1. Germline loops: CDR1 SGHRS, CDR2 YFSETQ. The CDR3 spans 11 residues. CDR3 DNA sequence: TGCGCCAGCCGACAGGGGGATGGCTATACCTTC. It is translated as CASRQGDGYTF.

The chain couples TRBV3-1 (or the pseudogene TRBV3-2) to TRBJ1-2, with D perhaps matching TRBD1 (6 bases). CDR3 length equals 14 residues. V lost 0 bases to trimming and J lost 7 bases, with 12 bases between them. Looked up from germline, CDR1 is LGHDT and CDR2 is YNNKEL (reference sequence). For the CDR3, the DNA is TGTGCCAGCAGCCAAGATCATCAGGGGCGTGGCTACACCTTC. It codes for CASSQDHQGRGYTF.

This clone showed up many times. The J gene is TRBJ2-1, the V gene TRBV9; maybe TRBD1 (8 bases). The CDR3 is made up of 15 amino acids. Germline V gives CDR1 SGDLS, CDR2 YYNGEE. The germline V and J ends were trimmed by 3 bases and 9 bases, with 19 bases remaining between them. In nucleotides, the CDR3 is TGTGCCAGCAGCGGGAGCGGGACAGGCTCTTCTGAGCAGTTCTTC. Amino acid sequence: CASSGSGTGSSEQFF. Complete variable domain (other parts from reference TRBV9 and TRBJ2-1): DSGVTQTPKHLITATGQRVTLRCSPRSGDLSVYWYQQSLDQGLQFLIQYYNGEERAKGNILERFSAQQFPDLHSELNLSSLELGDSALYFCASSGSGTGSSEQFFGPGTRLTVL.

The chain links TRBV7-8 to TRBJ2-2; D remains unclear. The V and J ends lost 2 bases and 1 base respectively, with 8 bases between them. The V gene's germline CDR1 is SGHVS and CDR2 FQNEAQ. This CDR3 has 15 amino acids. CDR3 region: CASSLSSRNTGELFF. The CDR3 DNA reads as TGTGCCAGCAGCTTAAGTAGCAGGAACACCGGGGAGCTGTTTTTT.

A few counts support this clone. The rearrangement uses TRBV7-8 and TRBJ2-7, with TRBD2 as a possible D gene (5 bases). V was clipped by 1 base and J by 5 bases, with 9 bases between them. The CDR3 sequence is 13 residues long. Per the germline V gene, CDR1 is SGHVS and CDR2 is FQNEAQ. The CDR3 nucleotides read TGTGCCAGCAGCTTAGACGGGGTCCACGAGCAGTACTTC. Translated: CASSLDGVHEQYF.

The V gene is TRBV15, the J gene TRBJ2-5; D gene ambiguous. This CDR3 is 12 amino acids long. Germline assignment: CDR1 LNHNV and CDR2 YYDKDF (reference sequence). The V gene lost 0 bases and the J gene lost 7 bases, with 6 bases spanning the gap. CDR3 nucleotide sequence: TGTGCCACCAGCAGAGATCGGGTGACCCAGTACTTC. Encoded protein: CATSRDRVTQYF.

The V and J genes are TRBV18 and TRBJ2-7; 8 bases align to TRBD1. This CDR3 has 15 residues. Unmatched junction bases numbered 1, after V lost 0 bases and J lost 0 bases. Germline V gene sequence: CDR1 KGHSH, CDR2 LQKENI. CDR3 region: CASSPPDRASYEQYF. The DNA of the CDR3 is TGTGCCAGCTCACCACCGGACAGGGCCTCCTACGAGCAGTACTTC.

The chain employs TRBV14 and TRBJ2-7, with a possible D match to TRBD2 (6 bases). The germline V and J ends were trimmed by 3 bases and 4 bases, with 16 bases remaining between them. From germline, CDR1 is SGHDN and CDR2 FVKESK. This CDR3 is built from 15 residues. CDR3 sequence reads: CASSQGLGVEYEQYF. The CDR3 DNA is TGTGCCAGCAGCCAGGGACTGGGGGTTGAGTACGAGCAGTACTTC.

V gene TRBV28 combines with J gene TRBJ1-2, with D tentatively TRBD1 (6 bases). Germline values: CDR1 MDHEN, CDR2 SYDVKM. The CDR3 length is 13 residues. The V and J ends lost 3 bases and 4 bases respectively, with 9 bases between them. As DNA, the CDR3 is TGTGCCAGCAGTTTTCTGGGGGCCTATGGCTACACCTTC. This encodes CASSFLGAYGYTF.

The chain has TRBV6-5 and TRBJ2-7, with 9 bases identical to TRBD1. V lost 5 bases, J lost 9 bases, and 14 bases stayed unmatched. CDR1 is MNHEY, CDR2 SVGAGI, per germline. The CDR3 has 15 residues. CDR3 DNA: TGTGCCAGCAGTCGGTACGGACAGGGGATTGGCGGGCAGTACTTC. Its protein is CASSRYGQGIGGQYF.

The chain has TRBV6-5 and TRBJ2-5, with D tentatively TRBD2 (6 bases). Germline assignment: CDR1 MNHEY and CDR2 SVGAGI. The CDR3 is 13 amino acids. Trimming removed 6 bases at V and 4 bases at J, with 12 bases between. CDR3 region: CASREGWLETQYF. CDR3 DNA: TGTGCCAGCAGGGAGGGGTGGTTAGAGACCCAGTACTTC.

V gene TRBV5-1 combines with J gene TRBJ2-7; TRBD2 is a possible D gene (5 bases). The germline CDR1 and CDR2 sequences are SGHRS and YFSETQ. Trimming cost V 2 bases and J 5 bases, with 11 bases left between them. This CDR3 region has 13 residues. CDR3 DNA sequence: TGCGCCAGCAGCTTTTCGGGATCGGACGAGCAGTACTTC. Residues: CASSFSGSDEQYF.

The genes are TRBV4-1 and TRBJ2-7; possibly TRBD2 for D (6 bases). The CDR3 has 15 amino acids. The V gene's germline CDR1 is MGHRA and CDR2 YSYEKL. V lost 0 bases and J lost 6, with 15 bases in between. The CDR3 DNA sequence: TGCGCCAGCAGCCAAGATCCAGGACTACGGGTCGAGCAGTACTTC. Protein sequence: CASSQDPGLRVEQYF.

The CDR3 here is CASSLSGSRGNQPQHF. In DNA, the CDR3 is TGTGCCAGCAGCTTGTCGGGGTCTAGGGGGAATCAGCCCCAGCATTTT. V is TRBV5-6 and J is TRBJ1-5; D might be TRBD1 (6 bases). The CDR3 has 16 amino acids. V gave up 1 base and J gave up 4 bases, with 15 bases separating them. Per the germline V gene, CDR1 is SGHDT and CDR2 is YYEEEE. The complete variable domain, with remaining parts taken from reference TRBV5-6 and TRBJ1-5, reads DAGVTQSPTHLIKTRGQQVTLRCSPKSGHDTVSWYQQALGQGPQFIFQYYEEEERQRGNFPDRFSGHQFPNYSSELNVNALLLGDSALYLCASSLSGSRGNQPQHFGDGTRLSIL.

As concerns this clone: Other DNA sequences from this sample encode an identical CDR3 as well. This rearrangement joins TRBV9 to TRBJ1-3; D is unclear. Germline V CDR1 and CDR2: SGDLS, YYNGEE. The CDR3 spans 12 residues. Trimming removed 4 bases from V and 0 bases from J, with 2 bases in between. This chain's CDR3 is CASSRSGNTIYF. The CDR3 DNA is TGTGCCAGCAGCCGCTCTGGAAACACCATATATTTT.